Shown below are 24 T cell receptor beta chains from a single sample sequenced in a study of blood T cell repertoires in COVID-19. The table came from immunoSEQ multiplex PCR; TCRdb's copy has only in-frame clones and leaves some out. The sample holds 140,000 to 150,000 clones, 80% to 90% seen once. The sequencing input was peripheral blood. All receptors come from an older woman with COVID-19, enrolled during active disease.

This chain links TRBV7-2 with TRBJ2-3, with D unclear. The CDR3 spans 14 residues. The V end lost 5 bases, the J end lost 3 bases, and 12 bases lay between the germline ends. Germline lookup yields CDR1 SGHTA and CDR2 FQGNSA. The CDR3 DNA sequence: TGTGCCAGCAGCCCCGAGCCGGGTACAGATACGCAGTATTTT. It codes for CASSPEPGTDTQYF.

The gene calls are TRBV7-2 and TRBJ2-7, with 7 bases that match TRBD2. Germline values: CDR1 SGHTA, CDR2 FQGNSA. The ends lost 2 bases at V and 2 bases at J; junction bases unmatched: 0. CDR3 length: 13 amino acids. The CDR3 DNA reads as TGTGCCAGCAGCTTACGGGGGGCCTACGAGCAGTACTTC. Its protein product is CASSLRGAYEQYF.

The chain couples TRBV14 to TRBJ1-1; TRBD1 might be the D (6 bases). Trimming removed 0 bases from V and 4 bases from J, with 24 bases in between. CDR1 is SGHDN and CDR2 is FVKESK in the germline V gene. The CDR3 loop spans 19 amino acids. The CDR3 coding sequence is TGTGCCAGCAGCCAAGATCGCGCACTTACAGGGACCTGGATCACTGAAGCTTTCTTT. This encodes CASSQDRALTGTWITEAFF.

The chain couples TRBV3-1 (or the pseudogene TRBV3-2) to TRBJ1-5, with TRBD1 as a possible D gene (5 bases). This CDR3 spans 14 amino acids. Germline CDR1 is LGHDT and CDR2 is YNNKEL (reference sequence). The V end lost 3 bases, the J end lost 5 bases, and 11 bases lay between the germline ends. CDR3 DNA sequence: TGTGCCAGCAGCCACTCGCAGGGTGATCAGCCCCAGCATTTT. This encodes CASSHSQGDQPQHF.

DNA of the CDR3: TGCGCCAGCAGCTTTGCACAGCCGAACACTGAAGCTTTCTTT. Encoded protein: CASSFAQPNTEAFF. The chain couples TRBV5-1 to TRBJ1-1; no clear D. This CDR3 has 14 residues. Trimming removed 2 bases from V and 1 base from J, with 9 bases in between. Germline loops: CDR1 SGHRS, CDR2 YFSETQ. The variable domain in full, completed from reference TRBV5-1 and TRBJ1-1, reads KAGVTQTPRYLIKTRGQQVTLSCSPISGHRSVSWYQQTPGQGLQFLFEYFSETQRNKGNFPGRFSGRQFSNSRSEMNVSTLELGDSALYLCASSFAQPNTEAFFGQGTRLTVV.

V usage is TRBV7-3 and J usage is TRBJ1-1, with 9 bases matching TRBD1. Germline CDR1 SGHTA, CDR2 FQGTGA. V gave up 6 bases and J gave up 4 bases; unmatched junction bases: 6. The CDR3 extends over 14 amino acids. The CDR3: CASSSRQGVTEAFF. Written as DNA, the CDR3 is TGTGCCAGCAGTTCCAGACAGGGGGTCACTGAAGCTTTCTTT.

Concerning this clone itself: A read error may produce the germline difference seen at one junction end. J is TRBJ2-2 and V is TRBV7-7; 9 bases map to TRBD1. CDR1 and CDR2 from the germline V gene are SSHAT and FNYEAQ (reference sequence). This CDR3 comprises 14 residues. The CDR3 sequence: CASSLGTGTGELFF. The CDR3 bases are TGTGCTAGCAGCTTGGGGACAGGGACCGGGGAGCTGTTTTTT.

This rearrangement joins TRBV5-1 to TRBJ1-1; 7 bases are shared with TRBD1. V trimming: 4 bases; J trimming: 1 base; junction bases outside the gene matches: 7. Germline V gene sequence: CDR1 SGHRS, CDR2 YFSETQ. The CDR3 sequence is 15 residues long. CDR3 nucleotides: TGCGCCAGCAGCACCAGGGGGTTGGAGAACACTGAAGCTTTCTTT. It encodes CASSTRGLENTEAFF.

The V call is TRBV7-2, the J call TRBJ1-4; possibly TRBD1 for D (5 bases). The CDR3 sequence is 15 residues long. V gave up 2 bases and J gave up 4 bases, with 11 bases separating them. Germline-derived CDR1 and CDR2 are SGHTA and FQGNSA. Here the CDR3 DNA reads TGTGCCAGCAGCTTACAGGGATCACATAATGAAAAACTGTTTTTT. This encodes CASSLQGSHNEKLFF.

J is TRBJ1-1 and V is TRBV12-3 or TRBV12-4; D possibly corresponds to TRBD1 (5 bases). V was trimmed by 7 bases and J by 4 bases, leaving 13 bases between them. CDR3 length equals 13 residues. The CDR3 sequence is CASIASGGTEAFF. The CDR3 nucleotides are TGTGCCAGCATCGCCTCGGGGGGCACTGAAGCTTTCTTT.

The chain joins TRBV7-9 to TRBJ1-1; 7 nucleotides line up with TRBD1. The CDR3 has 14 residues. Germline assignment: CDR1 SEHNR and CDR2 FQNEAQ (reference sequence). J gave up 2 bases and V 6 bases, and 6 bases lay outside the gene matches. Written as DNA, the CDR3 is TGTGCCAGCAGGCCGGGACAGACAAACACTGAAGCTTTCTTT. Translating gives CASRPGQTNTEAFF. The full variable domain, completed using reference TRBV7-9 and TRBJ1-1, is DTGVSQNPRHKITKRGQNVTFRCDPISEHNRLYWYRQTLGQGPEFLTYFQNEAQLEKSRLLSDRFSAERPKGSFSTLEIQRTEQGDSAMYLCASRPGQTNTEAFFGQGTRLTVV.

The chain has TRBV19 and TRBJ1-5; D is perhaps TRBD1 (5 bases). The CDR3 runs to 14 residues. Germline assignment: CDR1 LNHDA and CDR2 SQIVND (reference sequence). Trimming left V 6 bases short and J 0 bases short, with 9 bases between. The CDR3 sequence is CASRGALSNQPQHF. The CDR3 coding sequence is TGTGCCAGTAGAGGGGCCCTTAGCAATCAGCCCCAGCATTTT.

This rearrangement joins TRBV12-3 or TRBV12-4 to TRBJ1-1; unclear D gene. V lost 1 base and J lost 6, with 9 bases in between. This CDR3 spans 13 amino acids. CDR3 region: CASSLGPGSEAFF. CDR3 bases: TGTGCCAGCAGTTTAGGTCCGGGTTCTGAAGCTTTCTTT.

CDR3 amino acids: CASSPTGEQFF. CDR3 nucleotides: TGTGCCAGCAGTCCGACAGGTGAGCAGTTCTTC. The chain joins TRBV6-5 to TRBJ2-1, with D perhaps matching TRBD1 (6 bases). The germline V gene has CDR1 MNHEY and CDR2 SVGAGI. V shed 5 bases and J shed 9 bases, with 8 bases lying between them. The CDR3 is made up of 11 amino acids.

The genes are TRBV7-2 and TRBJ2-7; TRBD2 matches 9 bases. The CDR3 spans 14 residues. Trimming at V came to 6 bases and at J to 0 bases, leaving 3 bases not matched to a gene. The V gene's germline CDR1 is SGHTA and CDR2 FQGNSA. CDR3 coding DNA: TGTGCCAGCAGATCTAGCGGGGACTCCTACGAGCAGTACTTC. Translation: CASRSSGDSYEQYF. The full variable domain, its missing parts supplied by reference TRBV7-2 and TRBJ2-7, is GAGVSQSPSNKVTEKGKDVELRCDPISGHTALYWYRQSLGQGLEFLIYFQGNSAPDKSGLPSDRFSAERTGGSVSTLTIQRTQQEDSAVYLCASRSSGDSYEQYFGPGTRLTVT.

The chain joins TRBV4-3 to TRBJ1-1, with 8 bases identical to TRBD1. CDR3 length: 17 residues. CDR1 is LGHNA and CDR2 is YSLEER in the germline V gene. With V trimmed by 1 base and J by 1 base, 8 bases remained unmatched. The CDR3 coding sequence is TGCGCCAGCAGCCAAGCCACGGACAGGGCGGCGAACACTGAAGCTTTCTTT. Translating it yields CASSQATDRAANTEAFF.

This clone was observed once. The chain carries TRBV4-1 and TRBJ2-5; a weak D match, TRBD1 (5 bases). The germline V and J ends were trimmed by 5 bases and 5 bases, with 12 bases remaining between them. The CDR3 totals 13 residues. Germline V gene lookup returns CDR1 MGHRA and CDR2 YSYEKL. CDR3 nucleotide sequence: TGCGCCAGCAGCTCCAGGGTCTCTGAGACCCAGTACTTC. Encoded protein: CASSSRVSETQYF.

The gene calls are TRBV25-1 and TRBJ1-4, with D perhaps TRBD1 (5 bases). The CDR3 spans 16 residues. V dropped 3 bases and J dropped 1 base, with 12 bases sitting between them. The V gene's germline CDR1 is MGHDK and CDR2 SYGVNS. In nucleotides, the CDR3 is TGTGCCAGCAGTGACACCGGGGGGGGAACTAATGAAAAACTGTTTTTT. Translation gives CASSDTGGGTNEKLFF.

This chain links TRBV2 with TRBJ2-7; D possibly corresponds to TRBD1 (6 bases). Germline loops: CDR1 SNHLY, CDR2 FYNNEI. The V and J ends lost 7 bases and 3 bases respectively, with 16 bases between them. The CDR3 consists of 14 residues. The CDR3 nucleotides are TGTGCCAGCACCTCGGACAGAAGACACTACGAGCAGTACTTC. This encodes CASTSDRRHYEQYF.

The J gene is TRBJ2-7, the V gene TRBV11-2; 12 bases line up with TRBD2. Trimming cost V 3 bases and J 4 bases; bases outside gene matches: 10. The germline V gene has CDR1 SGHAT and CDR2 FQNNGV. The CDR3 extends over 17 amino acids. DNA for the CDR3: TGTGCCAGCAGCTTCCAACTAGCGGGGGGCAAGTTTTACGAGCAGTACTTC. It encodes CASSFQLAGGKFYEQYF.

The V call is TRBV5-1, the J call TRBJ1-2, with D hard to call. The CDR3 is 13 residues long. Germline values: CDR1 SGHRS, CDR2 YFSETQ. The V and J ends lost 4 bases and 8 bases respectively, with 15 bases between them. Written as DNA, the CDR3 is TGCGCCAGCAGCCCCAGCGAACCGAGAGGCTACACCTTC. This encodes CASSPSEPRGYTF. Full variable domain (missing parts from reference TRBV5-1 and TRBJ1-2): KAGVTQTPRYLIKTRGQQVTLSCSPISGHRSVSWYQQTPGQGLQFLFEYFSETQRNKGNFPGRFSGRQFSNSRSEMNVSTLELGDSALYLCASSPSEPRGYTFGSGTRLTVV.

V is TRBV11-2 and J is TRBJ2-2; 7 nucleotides line up with TRBD1. Germline V gene data show CDR1 as SGHAT and CDR2 as FQNNGV. The trim removed 6 bases at V and 7 bases at J, leaving 8 bases unmatched. This CDR3 has 14 amino acids. The CDR3 DNA is TGTGCCAGCAGACAGGGGCGGTGGGGCGGGGAGCTGTTTTTT. Protein sequence: CASRQGRWGGELFF.

The chain has TRBV18 and TRBJ1-5; the match to TRBD1 covers 7 bases. The CDR3 runs to 16 residues. V was clipped by 4 bases and J by 2 bases; unmatched bases: 8. Per the germline V gene, CDR1 is KGHSH and CDR2 is LQKENI. The CDR3 reads CASSRATGNGNQPQHF. The DNA of the CDR3 is TGTGCCAGCTCACGAGCGACAGGGAATGGCAATCAGCCCCAGCATTTT.

The V and J genes are TRBV6-5 and TRBJ2-1; 8 bases agree with TRBD2. CDR1 is MNHEY and CDR2 is SVGAGI in the germline V gene. The CDR3 runs to 15 residues. Trimming cost V 5 bases and J 6 bases; bases outside gene matches: 9. The chain's CDR3 is CASSPQSGLANEQFF. The CDR3, as DNA: TGTGCCAGCAGTCCTCAATCTGGACTAGCCAATGAGCAGTTCTTC.